These 18 T cell receptor beta chains came from one sample sequenced in a study of blood T cell repertoires in COVID-19. Libraries were prepared by immunoSEQ multiplex PCR; TCRdb keeps only in-frame clonotypes and omits some of them. The sample shows about 320,000 clones, 80% to 90% of them seen only once. Sequenced sample: peripheral blood. These receptors all stem from a man aged 18 to 35 who had recovered from COVID-19.

This rearrangement joins TRBV4-2 to TRBJ2-7; D ambiguous. Trimming took 1 base from V and 2 from J, leaving 6 bases between them. Germline values: CDR1 LGHNA, CDR2 YNFKEQ. The CDR3 covers 13 residues. CDR3 DNA: TGTGCCAGCAGCCAAGGACATCCCTACGAGCAGTACTTC. Its translation is CASSQGHPYEQYF.

V usage is TRBV4-1 and J usage is TRBJ2-1, with TRBD2 matching 14 bases. Germline V gene data show CDR1 as MGHRA and CDR2 as YSYEKL. This CDR3 comprises 18 residues. V lost 2 bases to trimming and J lost 0 bases; unmatched junction nucleotides: 3. CDR3 sequence reads: CASSQSGTSGSSYNEQFF. DNA of the CDR3: TGCGCCAGCAGCCAATCCGGGACTAGCGGGAGCTCCTACAATGAGCAGTTCTTC.

A few counts support this clone. DNA of the CDR3: TGTGCCAGCAGCCGGACCGGGGACAGGAAGAACAATGAGCAGTTCTTC. Amino acid sequence: CASSRTGDRKNNEQFF. The chain employs TRBV7-8 and TRBJ2-1, with 8 bases aligning to TRBD1. The CDR3 contains 16 residues. V shed 5 bases and J 5 bases; nucleotides not matched to a gene: 11. Germline CDR1 is SGHVS and CDR2 is FQNEAQ.

Of note for this clone: The sample holds other DNA sequences that translate to the same CDR3. The CDR3 loop is CASSPPTGTYGYTF. CDR3 coding DNA: TGTGCCAGCTCACCACCCACAGGTACCTATGGCTACACCTTC. The chain recombines TRBV18 with TRBJ1-2; the D gene is possibly TRBD1 (5 bases). Germline V gene data show CDR1 as KGHSH and CDR2 as LQKENI. The CDR3 runs to 14 residues. V was pared by 0 bases and J by 4 bases, with 9 bases between.

The chain employs TRBV4-1 and TRBJ2-1, with 12 bases matching TRBD2. V shed 0 bases, J shed 9 bases, and the junction held 6 bases outside the gene matches. The CDR3 is made up of 16 amino acids. From germline, CDR1 is MGHRA and CDR2 YSYEKL. CDR3 sequence reads: CASSQDGLAGRGEQFF. CDR3 nucleotide sequence: TGCGCCAGCAGCCAAGATGGACTAGCGGGGAGGGGTGAGCAGTTCTTC.

This clone is a singleton in its sample. The gene calls are TRBV28 and TRBJ2-6, with D maybe TRBD1 (5 bases). V dropped 5 bases and J dropped 0 bases, with 8 bases sitting between them. The CDR3 has 15 residues. Germline V gene lookup returns CDR1 MDHEN and CDR2 SYDVKM. The CDR3 loop reads CASSLDSSGANVLTF. CDR3 bases: TGTGCCAGCAGTCTCGACAGCTCTGGGGCCAACGTCCTGACTTTC.

The chain has TRBV12-5 and TRBJ2-7; TRBD1 is a possible D gene (5 bases). V gave up 1 base and J gave up 5 bases, with 12 bases separating them. Germline assignment: CDR1 LGHNT and CDR2 FRNRAP. The CDR3 extends over 14 amino acids. The CDR3 spells CASGLESRVHEQYF. CDR3 sequence (DNA): TGTGCTAGTGGTTTGGAATCCAGGGTCCACGAGCAGTACTTC.

V gene TRBV11-2 combines with J gene TRBJ1-2, with D possibly TRBD1 on 5 matching bases. V lost 5 bases, J lost 0 bases, and 19 bases lay in between. CDR3 size: 17 residues. Germline assignment: CDR1 SGHAT and CDR2 FQNNGV. CDR3 DNA sequence: TGTGCCAGCAGCACCGCGGGGCTTGAACCTCCTAACTATGGCTACACCTTC. Translation gives CASSTAGLEPPNYGYTF.

J is TRBJ1-1 and V is TRBV9, with TRBD1 matching 7 bases. The CDR3 has 14 amino acids. Unmatched junction bases numbered 4, after V lost 4 bases and J lost 1 base. CDR1 is SGDLS, CDR2 YYNGEE, per germline. The CDR3 reads CASSSRTGNTEAFF. CDR3 coding DNA: TGTGCCAGCAGCTCAAGGACAGGGAACACTGAAGCTTTCTTT.

This chain uses TRBV5-1 with TRBJ2-6, with 10 bases matching TRBD1. CDR1 is SGHRS, CDR2 YFSETQ, per germline. Germline trimming cut 2 bases from V and 0 bases from J; bases unmatched to any gene: 17. CDR3 length: 22 residues. The DNA of the CDR3 is TGCGCCAGCAGCTTCCTTCCTACCTCCGGGACAGGGGCTTCCTCTGGGGCCAACGTCCTGACTTTC. Its translation is CASSFLPTSGTGASSGANVLTF.

Points on this clone: The same CDR3 is also encoded by other DNA sequences in this sample. The chain recombines TRBV5-1 with TRBJ2-3; no definite D call. Germline assignment: CDR1 SGHRS and CDR2 YFSETQ. This CDR3 is 15 amino acids long. Trimming removed 0 bases at V and 0 bases at J, with 8 bases between. The CDR3 is CASSLETPSTDTQYF. DNA of the CDR3: TGCGCCAGCAGCTTGGAAACACCTAGCACAGATACGCAGTATTTT.

The V call is TRBV19, the J call TRBJ2-7, with 8 nucleotides matching TRBD2. The J segment lost 0 bases and the V segment lost 6 bases, leaving 4 bases of the junction unmatched. The CDR3 runs 14 residues. Germline CDR1 LNHDA, CDR2 SQIVND (reference sequence). The CDR3 spells CASSRLALSYEQYF. In DNA, the CDR3 is TGTGCCAGTAGCCGACTAGCGCTCTCCTACGAGCAGTACTTC.

This rearrangement joins TRBV18 to TRBJ1-4; D remains ambiguous. This CDR3 is built from 14 residues. The ends were cut back, 2 bases at V and 0 bases at J, with 4 bases in the middle. Germline values: CDR1 KGHSH, CDR2 LQKENI. CDR3 DNA sequence: TGTGCCAGCTCACCATTAGCAACTAATGAAAAACTGTTTTTT. Translated: CASSPLATNEKLFF. The variable domain in full, completed from reference TRBV18 and TRBJ1-4, reads NAGVMQNPRHLVRRRGQEARLRCSPMKGHSHVYWYRQLPEEGLKFMVYLQKENIIDESGMPKERFSAEFPKEGPSILRIQQVVRGDSAAYFCASSPLATNEKLFFGSGTQLSVL.

The J gene is TRBJ1-5, the V gene TRBV4-3; D is possibly TRBD1 (5 bases). Germline V lookup: CDR1 LGHNA, CDR2 YSLEER. Trimming took 0 bases from V and 6 from J, leaving 12 bases between them. The CDR3 totals 15 residues. CDR3 amino acids: CASSQERGKGQPQHF. The CDR3 DNA reads as TGCGCCAGCAGCCAAGAACGGGGGAAAGGTCAGCCCCAGCATTTT.

This chain connects TRBV2 to TRBJ1-4, with TRBD1 as a possible D gene (5 bases). Trimming stripped 3 bases from V and 5 bases from J, with 10 bases between. Germline V gene lookup returns CDR1 SNHLY and CDR2 FYNNEI. The CDR3 length is 14 residues. CDR3 sequence reads: CASSEWGLNEKLFF. As DNA, the CDR3 is TGTGCCAGCAGTGAGTGGGGACTCAATGAAAAACTGTTTTTT.

This rearrangement joins TRBV10-2 to TRBJ2-3; maybe TRBD1 (6 bases). With 3 bases removed from V and 2 bases from J, the gap between germline ends came to 12 bases. The germline CDR1 and CDR2 sequences are WSHSY and SAAADI. The length of the CDR3 is 15 residues. CDR3 residues: CASSDPGAYTDTQYF. The CDR3 coding sequence is TGCGCCAGCAGTGACCCAGGGGCGTACACAGATACGCAGTATTTT.

The rearrangement links TRBV5-6 to TRBJ2-7; D is undetermined. This CDR3 has 16 residues. V lost 4 bases and J lost 4, with 21 bases in between. Germline CDR1 reads SGHDT; CDR2 reads YYEEEE. For the CDR3, the DNA is TGTGCCAGCAGCAGCCCTGCTGAGGCCGTGAGTTACGAGCAGTACTTC. It yields the protein CASSSPAEAVSYEQYF.

The genes are TRBV5-1 and TRBJ1-3; 7 bases match TRBD1. The J segment lost 7 bases and the V segment lost 4 bases, leaving 20 bases of the junction unmatched. The CDR3 spans 18 residues. CDR1 and CDR2 from the germline V gene are SGHRS and YFSETQ. DNA for the CDR3: TGCGCCAGCAGCGTCGTCTCCGGACAGGCCGAATCTTTCAACACCATATATTTT. Encoded protein: CASSVVSGQAESFNTIYF.